The table lists the clone carrying this T cell receptor beta chain with many counts. Its antigen is as yet unknown. The data belong to a study of CD8 T cells in ankylosing spondylitis. Study conclusions and caveats: In ankylosing spondylitis patients, matched synovial fluid reportedly showed significant enrichment of disease-linked clones. A motif in TCR beta, a set of under ten highly homologous variants, appeared characteristic of ankylosing spondylitis blood.

TCRdb called the 5' RACE reads again in MiXCR, with one record for every CDR3 protein. Here the sample spans about 220,000 distinct CDR3 sequences, about 7.3% being singletons. The trim removed 6 bases at V and 9 bases at J, leaving 9 bases unmatched. The CDR3 has 15 residues. This clonotype was obtained from a male donor with ankylosing spondylitis. Sequencing was carried out using blood, either unsorted or a sorted T cell fraction (not recorded which). This chain connects TRBV12-3 or TRBV12-4 to TRBJ2-1; 12 bases agree with TRBD2. CDR3 amino acids: CASSPSSGGAPEQFF. CDR3 in DNA: TGTGCCAGCAGCCCCTCTAGCGGGGGGGCTCCTGAGCAGTTCTTC.